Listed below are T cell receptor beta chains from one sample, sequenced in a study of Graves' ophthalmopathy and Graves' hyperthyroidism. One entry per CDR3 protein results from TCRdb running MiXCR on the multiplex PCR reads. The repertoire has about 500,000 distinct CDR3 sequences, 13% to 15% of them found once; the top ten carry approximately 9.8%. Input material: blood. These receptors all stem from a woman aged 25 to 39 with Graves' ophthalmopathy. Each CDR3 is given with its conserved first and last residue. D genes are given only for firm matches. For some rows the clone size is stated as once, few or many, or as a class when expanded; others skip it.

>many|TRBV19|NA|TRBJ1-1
TGTGCCAGTAACCCGACAGGTGGCGGCACTGAAGCTTTCTTT
CASNPTGGGTEAFF
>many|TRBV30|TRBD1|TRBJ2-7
TGTGCCATGAGTGGCAGGGGGCGAGATTACTACGAGCAGTACTTC
CAMSGRGRDYYEQYF
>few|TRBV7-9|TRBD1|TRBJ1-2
TGTGCCAGCAGCGGCTCGGAGGCAGGGGGCTTCTATGGCTACACCTTC
CASSGSEAGGFYGYTF
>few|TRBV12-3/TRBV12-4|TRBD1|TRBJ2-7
TGTGCCAGCAGTTTAAAGGGACAGGGGGGCCACGAGCAGTACTTC
CASSLKGQGGHEQYF
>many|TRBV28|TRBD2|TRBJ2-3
TGTGCCAGCAGTGTGACTAGCGGGAGGGATCCAGATACGCAGTATTTT
CASSVTSGRDPDTQYF
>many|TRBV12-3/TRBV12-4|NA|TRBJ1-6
TGTGCCAGCAGTTACGGGATCAATTCACCCCTCCACTTT
CASSYGINSPLHF
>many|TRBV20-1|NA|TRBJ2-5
TGCAGTGCTGAACTCGCAGAGACCCAGTACTTC
CSAELAETQYF
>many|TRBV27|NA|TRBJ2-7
TGTGCCAGCAGTTCTCTCACCATACTAGCCCCCTACGAGCAGTACTTC
CASSSLTILAPYEQYF
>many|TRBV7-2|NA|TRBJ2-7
TGTGCCAGCAGCTTAGTAGGGACCGACGCCTACGAACAGTACTTC
CASSLVGTDAYEQYF
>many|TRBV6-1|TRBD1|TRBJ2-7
TGTGCCAGCAGGATTAACAGGGGGAGGTACGAGCAGTACTTC
CASRINRGRYEQYF
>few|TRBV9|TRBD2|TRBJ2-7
TGTGCCAGCAGCGTTAGGTCTAGCGGAACCTCCTACGAGCAGTACTTC
CASSVRSSGTSYEQYF
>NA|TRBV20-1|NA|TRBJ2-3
TGCAGTGCTAAAATCGGGGGCGGACTCACAGATACGCAGTATTTT
CSAKIGGGLTDTQYF
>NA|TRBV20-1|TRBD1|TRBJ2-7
TGCAGTGCTAGGGCGGGACAGGGTCCCTACGAGCAGTACTTC
CSARAGQGPYEQYF
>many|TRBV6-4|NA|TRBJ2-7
TGTGCCAGCAGTGACTCCGGGGGTTTGGGCTTTCGGGTGCAGTACTTC
CASSDSGGLGFRVQYF
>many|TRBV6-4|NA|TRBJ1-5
TGTGCCAGCAGTCCCTCATATCAAACAGTCTTCTATCAGCCCCAGCATTTT
CASSPSYQTVFYQPQHF
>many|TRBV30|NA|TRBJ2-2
TGTGCCTGGAGTGTAAGGACTTTGACCGGGGAGCTGTTTTTT
CAWSVRTLTGELFF
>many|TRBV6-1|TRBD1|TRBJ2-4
TGTGCCAGCAGGTCACCCGGGACAGAGGGTGACATTCAGTACTTC
CASRSPGTEGDIQYF
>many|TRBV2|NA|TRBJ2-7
TGTGCCAGCAGTGCGTCACAGAGCTACGAGCAGTACTTC
CASSASQSYEQYF
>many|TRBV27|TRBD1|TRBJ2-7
TGTGCCAGCAGTTACGACGGGGACAGGGCGACCTACGAGCAGTACTTC
CASSYDGDRATYEQYF
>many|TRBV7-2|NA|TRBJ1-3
TGTGCCAGCAGCTTAGAGGATGGAAACACCATATATTTT
CASSLEDGNTIYF
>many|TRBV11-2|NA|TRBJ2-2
TGTGCCAGCAGCTTAGTTCAGGGCGGGGAGCTGTTTTTT
CASSLVQGGELFF
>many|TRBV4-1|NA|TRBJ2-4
TGCGCCAGCAGCCAAGGGGCCTTAGGAGCCAAAAACATTCAGTACTTC
CASSQGALGAKNIQYF
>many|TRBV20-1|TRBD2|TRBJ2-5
TGCAGTGCTAGGAACGGACTAGCGGTACAAGAGACCCAGTACTTC
CSARNGLAVQETQYF
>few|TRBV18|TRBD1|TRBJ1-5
TGTGCCAGCTCACCATCCTCCCAGGGGGGCCTTCAGCCCCAGCATTTT
CASSPSSQGGLQPQHF
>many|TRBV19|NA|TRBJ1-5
TGTGCCAGTAGTATACAGGGTGGCAATCAGCCCCAGCATTTT
CASSIQGGNQPQHF
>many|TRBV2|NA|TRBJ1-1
TGTGCCAGCAGTGAATTGAAAGTTGGGAAAGCTTTCTTT
CASSELKVGKAFF
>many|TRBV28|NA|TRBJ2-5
TGTGCCAGCAGTTTTGTGGCCCCAGAGACCCAGTACTTC
CASSFVAPETQYF
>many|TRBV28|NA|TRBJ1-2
TGTGCCAGCACAAGTAGCGTCGGGGGCGGCTACACCTTC
CASTSSVGGGYTF
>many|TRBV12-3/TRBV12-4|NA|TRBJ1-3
TGTGCCAGCAGTTTACAGGGAGGCGGAAACACCATATATTTT
CASSLQGGGNTIYF
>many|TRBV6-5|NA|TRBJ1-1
TGTGCCAGCAGTTACGGGCACATGAACACTGAAGCTTTCTTT
CASSYGHMNTEAFF
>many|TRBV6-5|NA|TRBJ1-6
TGTGCCAGCAGTTACTCGGGCAAAACCCCGTCACCCCTCCACTTT
CASSYSGKTPSPLHF
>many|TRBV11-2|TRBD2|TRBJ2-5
TGTGCCAGCAGTTTAGCGGGGGGGAAAGAGACCCAGTACTTC
CASSLAGGKETQYF
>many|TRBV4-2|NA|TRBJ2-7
TGTGCCAGCAGCCAAGAGCAGGAATCCCACGAGCAGTACTTC
CASSQEQESHEQYF
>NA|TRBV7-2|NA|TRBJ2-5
TGTGCCAGCAGCACAACTGAAGGGACCCAGTACTTC
CASSTTEGTQYF
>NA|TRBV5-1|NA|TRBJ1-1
TGCTCCAGCTTAGACGGGGGCCGGCAAAACACTGAAGCTTTCTTT
CSSLDGGRQNTEAFF
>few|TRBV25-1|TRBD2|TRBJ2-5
TGTGCCAGCAGCGACCCTTCGGGACTAGCGGGGGTCCAAGAGACCCAGTACTTC
CASSDPSGLAGVQETQYF
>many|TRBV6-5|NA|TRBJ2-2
TGTGCCAGCAACGTTAGGAACACCGGGGAGCTGTTTTTT
CASNVRNTGELFF
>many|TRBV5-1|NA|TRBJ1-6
TGCGCCAGCAGACCAGACCGGAGCTCCTATAATTCACCCCTCCACTTT
CASRPDRSSYNSPLHF
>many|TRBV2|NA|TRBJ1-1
TGTGCCAGCATGAATAGAAACACTGAAGCTTTCTTT
CASMNRNTEAFF
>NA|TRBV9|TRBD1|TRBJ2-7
TGTGCCAGCAGCACTTCGGACAGGGCCGAGCAGTACTTC
CASSTSDRAEQYF
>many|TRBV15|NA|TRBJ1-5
TGTGCCGCCAGCAGAGCTGTAGATCAGCCCCAGCATTTT
CAASRAVDQPQHF
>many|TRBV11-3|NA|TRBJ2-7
TGTGCCAGCAGTTCCTCCCAGGGCATCTACGAGCAGTACTTC
CASSSSQGIYEQYF
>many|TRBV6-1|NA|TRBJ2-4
TGTGCCAGTACCCAGGGGAACATTCAGTACTTC
CASTQGNIQYF
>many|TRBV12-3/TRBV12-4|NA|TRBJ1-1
TGTGCCAGCAGTCCCCAGGCGGGCGCGAACACTGAAGCTTTCTTT
CASSPQAGANTEAFF
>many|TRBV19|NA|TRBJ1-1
TGTGCCAGTAGTCAAGTGAACACTGAAGCTTTCTTT
CASSQVNTEAFF
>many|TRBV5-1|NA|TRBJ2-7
TGCGCCAGCAGCTCATTACAGAGCTCCTACGAGCAGTACTTC
CASSSLQSSYEQYF
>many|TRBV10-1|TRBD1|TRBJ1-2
TGCGCCACCTCACCCGGGACAGGGTATGGCTACACCTTC
CATSPGTGYGYTF
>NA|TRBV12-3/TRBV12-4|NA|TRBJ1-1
TGTGCCAGCAGTACCCGGGTCGGGGAGGACACTGAAGCTTTCTTT
CASSTRVGEDTEAFF
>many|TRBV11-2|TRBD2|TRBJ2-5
TGTGCCAGCAGCTCACAGATAAACTGGGAGGGGACCCAGTACTTC
CASSSQINWEGTQYF
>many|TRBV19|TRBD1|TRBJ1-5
TGTGCCACTCTGGACAGGGGCAGCAATCAGCCCCAGCATTTT
CATLDRGSNQPQHF
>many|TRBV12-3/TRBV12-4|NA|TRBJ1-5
TGTGCCAGCAGGTTTCACCCGAGCAATCAGCCCCAGCATTTT
CASRFHPSNQPQHF
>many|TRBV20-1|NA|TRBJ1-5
TGCAGTGCTAGAGAGAGGGGGGGTCAGCCCCAGCATTTT
CSARERGGQPQHF
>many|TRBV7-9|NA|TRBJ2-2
TGTGCCAGCACCCACCCCTCCGGAAACCCCGGGGAGCTGTTTTTT
CASTHPSGNPGELFF